These 21 T cell receptor beta chains share one sample of origin, sequenced in a study of blood T cell repertoires in COVID-19 (dated by TCRdb to 2019 to 2021). Library preparation was by the immunoSEQ multiplex PCR assay. Held by TCRdb, this immuneACCESS table contains in-frame sequences only and omits some clones. Under half of the omission traces to an unresolved V gene where checked; the cause of the rest is unknown. This sample has some 270,000 clones in its table, and around nine tenths of those were observed once. The top ten clonotypes cover around 1.5% of the sample. Sequences were obtained from peripheral blood. These receptors originate from a woman aged 55-69 years who had recovered from COVID-19.

The V gene is TRBV19, the J gene TRBJ1-4; D is ambiguous. This CDR3 is built from 16 residues. The germline CDR1 and CDR2 sequences are LNHDA and SQIVND (reference sequence). V was clipped by 5 bases and J by 0 bases, with 13 bases between them. The CDR3 sequence is CASSPTGHATNEKLFF. In nucleotides, the CDR3 is TGTGCCAGTAGTCCAACTGGGCATGCAACTAATGAAAAACTGTTTTTT. Full variable domain (missing parts from reference TRBV19 and TRBJ1-4): DGGITQSPKYLFRKEGQNVTLSCEQNLNHDAMYWYRQDPGQGLRLIYYSQIVNDFQKGDIAEGYSVSREKKESFPLTVTSAQKNPTAFYLCASSPTGHATNEKLFFGSGTQLSVL.

The chain combines TRBV11-2 with TRBJ2-3; no reliable D call. Germline V lookup: CDR1 SGHAT, CDR2 FQNNGV. Trimming removed 6 bases at V and 1 base at J, with 8 bases between. This CDR3 comprises 13 residues. The CDR3 loop is CASRVPGTDTQYF. In DNA, the CDR3 is TGTGCCAGCAGGGTCCCGGGCACAGATACGCAGTATTTT.

The CDR3 here is CASRTSGAYEQYF. DNA of the CDR3: TGTGCCAGCAGAACTAGCGGGGCCTACGAGCAGTACTTC. V is TRBV28 and J is TRBJ2-7; 10 bases are shared with TRBD2. This CDR3 spans 13 amino acids. Unmatched junction bases numbered 1, after V lost 6 bases and J lost 2 bases. CDR1 is MDHEN and CDR2 is SYDVKM in the germline V gene.

The chain recombines TRBV6-5 with TRBJ2-2, with a weak D call TRBD1 (6 bases). The CDR3 extends over 14 amino acids. Looked up from germline, CDR1 is MNHEY and CDR2 is SVGAGI. Trimming left V 6 bases short and J 1 base short, with 9 bases between. The DNA for the CDR3 is TGTGCCAGCAGCCGGGACATGAACACCGGGGAGCTGTTTTTT. It specifies CASSRDMNTGELFF.

J is TRBJ2-4 and V is TRBV7-2; possibly TRBD1 for D (7 bases). The V gene's germline CDR1 is SGHTA and CDR2 FQGNSA. The CDR3 totals 14 residues. Trimming removed 3 bases from V and 10 bases from J, with 16 bases in between. The CDR3, as DNA: TGTGCCAGCAGCTTTTATCAACAGGGGACTATTCAGTACTTC. Its translation is CASSFYQQGTIQYF.

The genes are TRBV7-8 and TRBJ2-1; D possibly corresponds to TRBD2 (7 bases). Trimming removed 5 bases at V and 6 bases at J, with 14 bases between. Germline V gives CDR1 SGHVS, CDR2 FQNEAQ. The CDR3 loop spans 14 amino acids. CDR3 nucleotide sequence: TGTGCCAGCAGCCCGGGGGGCTTCGGCAATGAGCAGTTCTTC. The encoded protein is CASSPGGFGNEQFF.

In its sample, this clone was seen once. The rearrangement links TRBV19 to TRBJ2-5; 11 positions agree with TRBD1. J lost 5 bases, V lost 3 bases, and 8 bases had no gene match. This CDR3 contains 16 residues. The germline V gene has CDR1 LNHDA and CDR2 SQIVND (reference sequence). CDR3 loop: CASSIGQGARVETQYF. The CDR3 DNA sequence: TGTGCCAGTAGTATCGGACAGGGGGCGAGGGTTGAGACCCAGTACTTC.

This clone occurred many times. The chain is built from TRBV3-1 (or the pseudogene TRBV3-2) and TRBJ2-1; 10 nucleotides line up with TRBD2. Germline V gene data show CDR1 as LGHDT and CDR2 as YNNKEL (reference sequence). The CDR3 has 16 amino acids. J was trimmed by 5 bases and V by 2 bases; bases with no gene match: 6. DNA for the CDR3: TGTGCCAGCAGCCAATGGAAGCGGGGGGGCGACAATGAGCAGTTCTTC. This encodes CASSQWKRGGDNEQFF.

The V and J genes are TRBV28 and TRBJ2-3; perhaps TRBD1 as D (5 bases). The CDR3 is made up of 12 amino acids. Germline values: CDR1 MDHEN, CDR2 SYDVKM. The germline V and J ends were trimmed by 10 bases and 3 bases, with 11 bases remaining between them. DNA of the CDR3: TGTGCCATCACAACAGGAACAGATACGCAGTATTTT. It encodes CAITTGTDTQYF.

In this sample, this clone turned up a few times. This sample also contains other DNA sequences that code for the same CDR3. This chain uses TRBV9 with TRBJ2-3, with 7 nucleotides matching TRBD2. V shed 2 bases, J shed 4 bases, and the junction held 7 bases outside the gene matches. This CDR3 is 15 amino acids long. The germline V gene has CDR1 SGDLS and CDR2 YYNGEE. The CDR3 is CASSVWRGGADTQYF. CDR3 sequence (DNA): TGTGCCAGCAGCGTGTGGAGGGGAGGGGCAGATACGCAGTATTTT.

The chain uses TRBV5-6 and TRBJ2-7, with TRBD2 matching over 7 bases. There are 19 residues in the CDR3. Germline lookup yields CDR1 SGHDT and CDR2 YYEEEE. After removal of 0 bases from V and 8 bases from J, the junction contained 23 bases not matched to a gene. The CDR3 region has the DNA TGTGCCAGCAGCTTGGTATTTGGGGGACTACCTAACCCTCGAACTCAGCAGTACTTC. This encodes CASSLVFGGLPNPRTQQYF.

The V and J genes are TRBV28 and TRBJ1-5; unclear D gene. CDR3 length: 16 amino acids. V was pared by 1 base and J by 5 bases, with 15 bases between. Germline V gene data show CDR1 as MDHEN and CDR2 as SYDVKM. The CDR3 region is CASSLSPGMRDQPQHF. DNA of the CDR3: TGTGCCAGCAGTTTATCCCCGGGGATGAGGGATCAGCCCCAGCATTTT. Based on the CDR3 plus reference TRBV28 and TRBJ1-5, the full variable domain is DVKVTQSSRYLVKRTGEKVFLECVQDMDHENMFWYRQDPGLGLRLIYFSYDVKMKEKGDIPEGYSVSREKKERFSLILESASTNQTSMYLCASSLSPGMRDQPQHFGDGTRLSIL.

The chain is built from TRBV7-2 and TRBJ1-4; D perhaps matches TRBD1 (5 bases). This CDR3 has 15 amino acids. The V end lost 4 bases, the J end lost 10 bases, and 19 bases lay between the germline ends. From germline, CDR1 is SGHTA and CDR2 FQGNSA. The CDR3 nucleotides read TGTGCCAGCAGCTCTGTCGACAGAATAACTGGAAAACTGTTTTTT. As protein: CASSSVDRITGKLFF.

This clone was detected only a few times. Other nucleotide sequences in the sample specify the same CDR3. The chain employs TRBV7-3 and TRBJ2-1; D may be TRBD1 (5 bases). The CDR3 is 13 residues long. Germline V gene lookup returns CDR1 SGHTA and CDR2 FQGTGA. The germline V and J ends were trimmed by 1 base and 4 bases, with 5 bases remaining between them. The DNA for the CDR3 is TGTGCCAGCAGCTTAAACAGGTACAATGAGCAGTTCTTC. Its translation is CASSLNRYNEQFF. Using reference TRBV7-3 and TRBJ2-1 for the parts outside the CDR3, the full variable domain is GAGVSQTPSNKVTEKGKYVELRCDPISGHTALYWYRQSLGQGPEFLIYFQGTGAADDSGLPNDRFFAVRPEGSVSTLKIQRTERGDSAVYLCASSLNRYNEQFFGPGTRLTVL.

V usage is TRBV11-3 and J usage is TRBJ2-5; TRBD2 aligns across 10 bases. V gave up 5 bases and J gave up 3 bases; unmatched junction bases: 6. There are 15 residues in the CDR3. Germline values: CDR1 SGHNT, CDR2 YENEEA. This CDR3 reads CASSRSGGAEETQYF. The CDR3 DNA is TGTGCCAGCAGCCGGAGCGGGGGGGCCGAAGAGACCCAGTACTTC.

This clone came up once. The V call is TRBV2, the J call TRBJ2-3; 7 bases are a match to TRBD2. The CDR3 covers 15 residues. Germline V gene sequence: CDR1 SNHLY, CDR2 FYNNEI. V gave up 7 bases and J gave up 3 bases; unmatched junction bases: 10. CDR3 protein: CASNEPGLRTDTQYF. Written as DNA, the CDR3 is TGTGCCAGCAACGAACCGGGACTAAGAACAGATACGCAGTATTTT.

In its sample, this clone was seen once. The CDR3 DNA is TGCGCCAGCAGCCAAGATCCTCTAGTCTTAAATCGGCAGTTCTTC. Translating gives CASSQDPLVLNRQFF. This chain connects TRBV4-1 to TRBJ2-1; no firm D call. Germline CDR1 reads MGHRA; CDR2 reads YSYEKL. CDR3 length equals 15 residues. V was pared by 0 bases and J by 12 bases, with 18 bases between.

V is TRBV3-1 (or the pseudogene TRBV3-2) and J is TRBJ2-7; D possibly corresponds to TRBD1 (5 bases). This CDR3 comprises 13 residues. CDR1 is LGHDT, CDR2 YNNKEL, per germline (reference sequence). V was cut by 4 bases and J by 4 bases, with 11 bases left in between. The CDR3: CASSPAGSYEQYF. CDR3 coding DNA: TGTGCCAGCAGCCCCGCAGGGTCTTACGAGCAGTACTTC.

The chain combines TRBV27 with TRBJ1-5; D call uncertain. V was trimmed by 6 bases and J by 6 bases, leaving 15 bases between them. The V gene's germline CDR1 is MNHEY and CDR2 SMNVEV (reference sequence). This CDR3 comprises 14 residues. CDR3 in amino acids: CASSRGAFGQPQHF. The DNA of the CDR3 is TGTGCCAGCAGCCGAGGTGCATTCGGTCAGCCCCAGCATTTT.

The chain combines TRBV11-2 with TRBJ1-1; possibly TRBD1 for D (6 bases). CDR1 SGHAT and CDR2 FQNNGV come from the germline V gene. The CDR3 is made up of 12 amino acids. Trimming shortened V by 5 bases and J by 8 bases, and 12 bases separated the two germline ends. The CDR3: CASSRWTAEAFF. The CDR3, as DNA: TGTGCCAGCAGCAGATGGACAGCGGAAGCTTTCTTT.

To note about this clone: Mismatch with germline at one junction end may stem from a read error. This chain links TRBV13 with TRBJ2-7; D is possibly TRBD1 (6 bases). The V gene's germline CDR1 is PRHDT and CDR2 FYEKMQ (reference sequence). The CDR3 contains 13 residues. The CDR3 protein is CASSLPTGEVKNF. The CDR3 DNA reads as TGTGCCAGCAGCTTACCGACAGGAGAAGTGAAGAACTTC.